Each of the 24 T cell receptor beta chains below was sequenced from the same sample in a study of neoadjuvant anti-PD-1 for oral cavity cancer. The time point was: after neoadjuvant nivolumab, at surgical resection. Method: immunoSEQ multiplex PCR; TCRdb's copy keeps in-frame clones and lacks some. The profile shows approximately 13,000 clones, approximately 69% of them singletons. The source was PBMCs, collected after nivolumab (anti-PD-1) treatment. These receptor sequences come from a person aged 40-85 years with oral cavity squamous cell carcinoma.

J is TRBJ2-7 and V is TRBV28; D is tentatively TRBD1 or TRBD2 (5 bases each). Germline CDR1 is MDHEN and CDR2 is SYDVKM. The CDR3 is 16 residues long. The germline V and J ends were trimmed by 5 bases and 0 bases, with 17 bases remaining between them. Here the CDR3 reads CASSPPTRGFSYEQYF. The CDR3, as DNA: TGTGCCAGCAGTCCCCCAACTAGGGGATTCTCCTACGAGCAGTACTTC.

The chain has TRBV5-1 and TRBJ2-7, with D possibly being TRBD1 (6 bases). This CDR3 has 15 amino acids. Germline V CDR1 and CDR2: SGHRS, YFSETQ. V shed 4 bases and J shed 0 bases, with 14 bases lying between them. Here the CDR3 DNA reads TGCGCCAGCAGCCCTTTAGGGACATCCTCCTACGAGCAGTACTTC. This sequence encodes CASSPLGTSSYEQYF.

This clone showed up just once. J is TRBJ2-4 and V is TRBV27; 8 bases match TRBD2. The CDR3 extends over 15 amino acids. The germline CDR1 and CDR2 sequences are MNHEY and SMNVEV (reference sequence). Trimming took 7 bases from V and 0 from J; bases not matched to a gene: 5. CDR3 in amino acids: CASTSSGGAKNIQYF. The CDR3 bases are TGTGCCAGCACCTCCAGCGGGGGAGCCAAAAACATTCAGTACTTC.

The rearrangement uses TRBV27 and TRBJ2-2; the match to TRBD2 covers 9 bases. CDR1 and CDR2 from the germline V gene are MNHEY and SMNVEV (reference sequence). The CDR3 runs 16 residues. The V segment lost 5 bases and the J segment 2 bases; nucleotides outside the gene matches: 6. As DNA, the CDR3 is TGTGCCAGCAGTCGATCTAGCGGGGACAACACCGGGGAGCTGTTTTTT. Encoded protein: CASSRSSGDNTGELFF.

The DNA of the CDR3 is TGTGCCAGCAGCTTAGGGTCTAGCGGCCTATCGGAGGAGCAGTACTTC. This sequence encodes CASSLGSSGLSEEQYF. This chain uses TRBV11-2 with TRBJ2-7; 7 bases match TRBD2. This CDR3 has 16 amino acids. Germline assignment: CDR1 SGHAT and CDR2 FQNNGV. Germline trimming cut 1 base from V and 7 bases from J; bases unmatched to any gene: 13.

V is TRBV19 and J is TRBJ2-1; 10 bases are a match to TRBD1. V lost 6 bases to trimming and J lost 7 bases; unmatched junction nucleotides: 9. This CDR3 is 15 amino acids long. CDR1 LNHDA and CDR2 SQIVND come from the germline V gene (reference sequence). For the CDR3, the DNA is TGTGCCAGTAGCCATATTCCGGGACAGGGGAATGAGCAGTTCTTC. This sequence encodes CASSHIPGQGNEQFF.

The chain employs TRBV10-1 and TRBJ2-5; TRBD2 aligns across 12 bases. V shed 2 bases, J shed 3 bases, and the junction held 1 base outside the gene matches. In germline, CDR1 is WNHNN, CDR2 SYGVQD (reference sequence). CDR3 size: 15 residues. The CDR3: CASSERLAGEETQYF. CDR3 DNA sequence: TGCGCCAGCAGTGAGAGACTAGCGGGAGAAGAGACCCAGTACTTC.

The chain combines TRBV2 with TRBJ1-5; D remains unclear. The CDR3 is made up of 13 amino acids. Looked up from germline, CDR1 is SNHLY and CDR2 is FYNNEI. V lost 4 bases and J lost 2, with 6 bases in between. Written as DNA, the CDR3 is TGTGCCAGCAGTGGGACCCGCAATCAGCCCCAGCATTTT. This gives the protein CASSGTRNQPQHF. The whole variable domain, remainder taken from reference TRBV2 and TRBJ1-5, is EPEVTQTPSHQVTQMGQEVILRCVPISNHLYFYWYRQILGQKVEFLVSFYNNEISEKSEIFDDQFSVERPDGSNFTLKIRSTKLEDSAMYFCASSGTRNQPQHFGDGTRLSIL.

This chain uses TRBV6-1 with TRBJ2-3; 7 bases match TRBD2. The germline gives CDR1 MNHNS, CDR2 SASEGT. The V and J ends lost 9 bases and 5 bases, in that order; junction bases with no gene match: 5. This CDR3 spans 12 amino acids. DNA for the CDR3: TGTGCCAGTAACGGGGGGATAGATACGCAGTATTTT. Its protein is CASNGGIDTQYF.

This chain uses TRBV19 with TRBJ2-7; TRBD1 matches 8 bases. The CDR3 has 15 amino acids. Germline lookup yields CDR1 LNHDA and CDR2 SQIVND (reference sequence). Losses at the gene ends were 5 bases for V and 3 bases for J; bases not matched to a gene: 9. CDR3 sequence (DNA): TGTGCCAGTAGTTTTGCGGCAGGGGGCCACTACGAGCAGTACTTC. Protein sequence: CASSFAAGGHYEQYF.

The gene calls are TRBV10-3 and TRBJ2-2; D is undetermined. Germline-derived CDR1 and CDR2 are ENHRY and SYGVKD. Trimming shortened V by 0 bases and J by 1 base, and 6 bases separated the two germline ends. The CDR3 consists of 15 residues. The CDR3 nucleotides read TGTGCCATCAGTGAGTCTAGCCAGAACACCGGGGAGCTGTTTTTT. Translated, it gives CAISESSQNTGELFF.

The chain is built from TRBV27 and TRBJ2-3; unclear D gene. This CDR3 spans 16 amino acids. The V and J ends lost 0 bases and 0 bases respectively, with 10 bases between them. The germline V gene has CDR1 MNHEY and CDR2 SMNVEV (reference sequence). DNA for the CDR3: TGTGCCAGCAGTTTATCGGTGGGGTGGAGCACAGATACGCAGTATTTT. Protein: CASSLSVGWSTDTQYF.

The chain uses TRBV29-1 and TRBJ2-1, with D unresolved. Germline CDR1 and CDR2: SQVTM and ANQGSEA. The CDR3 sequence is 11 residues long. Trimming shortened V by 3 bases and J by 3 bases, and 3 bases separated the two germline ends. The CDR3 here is CSVEVYNEQFF. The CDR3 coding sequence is TGCAGCGTTGAGGTCTACAATGAGCAGTTCTTC.

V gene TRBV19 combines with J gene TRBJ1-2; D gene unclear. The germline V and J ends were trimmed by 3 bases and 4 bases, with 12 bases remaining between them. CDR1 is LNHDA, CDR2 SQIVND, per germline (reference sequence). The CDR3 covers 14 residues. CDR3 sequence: CASSIGWQIYGYTF. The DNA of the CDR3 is TGTGCCAGTAGTATCGGTTGGCAGATCTATGGCTACACCTTC.

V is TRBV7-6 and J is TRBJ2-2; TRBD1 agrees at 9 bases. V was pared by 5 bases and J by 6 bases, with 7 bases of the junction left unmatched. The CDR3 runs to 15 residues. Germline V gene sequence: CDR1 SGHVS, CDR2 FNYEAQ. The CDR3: CASSQGDRVAGELFF. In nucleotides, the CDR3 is TGTGCCAGCAGCCAGGGGGACAGGGTCGCCGGGGAGCTGTTTTTT.

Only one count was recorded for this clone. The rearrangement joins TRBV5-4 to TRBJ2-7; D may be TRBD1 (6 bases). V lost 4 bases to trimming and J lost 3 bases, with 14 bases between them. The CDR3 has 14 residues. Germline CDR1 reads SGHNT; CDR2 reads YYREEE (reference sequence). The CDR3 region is CASSQDRSLYEQYF. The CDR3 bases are TGTGCCAGCAGCCAAGACAGGTCTCTCTACGAGCAGTACTTC. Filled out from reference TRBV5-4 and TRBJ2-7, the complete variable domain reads ETGVTQSPTHLIKTRGQQVTLRCSSQSGHNTVSWYQQALGQGPQFIFQYYREEENGRGNFPPRFSGLQFPNYSSELNVNALELDDSALYLCASSQDRSLYEQYFGPGTRLTVT.

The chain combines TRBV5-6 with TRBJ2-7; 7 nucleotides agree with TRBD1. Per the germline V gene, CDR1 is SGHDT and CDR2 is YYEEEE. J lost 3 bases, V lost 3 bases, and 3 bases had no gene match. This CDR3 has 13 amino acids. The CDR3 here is CASSSGQFYEQYF. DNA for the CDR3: TGTGCCAGCAGCTCGGGACAGTTCTACGAGCAGTACTTC.

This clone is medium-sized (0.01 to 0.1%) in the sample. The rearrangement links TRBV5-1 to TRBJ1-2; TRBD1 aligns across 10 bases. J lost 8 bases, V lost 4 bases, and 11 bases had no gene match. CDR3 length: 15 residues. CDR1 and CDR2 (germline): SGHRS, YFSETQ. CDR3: CASSPTSGQGNGYTF. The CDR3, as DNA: TGCGCCAGCAGCCCCACCTCGGGACAGGGGAACGGCTACACCTTC.

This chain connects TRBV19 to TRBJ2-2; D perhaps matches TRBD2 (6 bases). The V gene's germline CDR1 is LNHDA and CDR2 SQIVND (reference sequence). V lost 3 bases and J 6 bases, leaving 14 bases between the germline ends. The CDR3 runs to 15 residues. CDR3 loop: CASSIGGAGPGELFF. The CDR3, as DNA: TGTGCCAGTAGTATTGGAGGAGCGGGCCCCGGGGAGCTGTTTTTT.

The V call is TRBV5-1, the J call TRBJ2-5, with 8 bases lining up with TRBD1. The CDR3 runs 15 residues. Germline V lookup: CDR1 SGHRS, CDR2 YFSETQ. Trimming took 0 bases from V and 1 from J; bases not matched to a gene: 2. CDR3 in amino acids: CASSLVQGGQETQYF. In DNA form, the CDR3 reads TGCGCCAGCAGCTTGGTACAGGGGGGCCAAGAGACCCAGTACTTC.

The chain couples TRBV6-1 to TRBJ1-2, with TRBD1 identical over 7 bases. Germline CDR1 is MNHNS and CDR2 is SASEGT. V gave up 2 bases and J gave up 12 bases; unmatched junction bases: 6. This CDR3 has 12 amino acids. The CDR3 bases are TGTGCCAGCAGTGAATTTGGACAGGCGGACACCTTC. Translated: CASSEFGQADTF.

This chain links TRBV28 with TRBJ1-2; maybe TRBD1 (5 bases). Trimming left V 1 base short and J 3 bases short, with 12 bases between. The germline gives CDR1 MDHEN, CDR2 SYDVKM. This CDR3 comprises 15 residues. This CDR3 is CASSLLSGGYYGYTF. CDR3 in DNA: TGTGCCAGCAGTTTATTGTCGGGGGGTTACTATGGCTACACCTTC.

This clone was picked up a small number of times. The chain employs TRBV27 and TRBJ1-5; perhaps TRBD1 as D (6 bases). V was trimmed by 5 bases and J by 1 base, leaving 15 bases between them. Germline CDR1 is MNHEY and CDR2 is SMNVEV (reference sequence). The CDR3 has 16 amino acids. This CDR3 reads CASSPSRGASNQPQHF. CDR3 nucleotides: TGTGCCAGCAGTCCCTCCAGGGGTGCGAGCAATCAGCCCCAGCATTTT.

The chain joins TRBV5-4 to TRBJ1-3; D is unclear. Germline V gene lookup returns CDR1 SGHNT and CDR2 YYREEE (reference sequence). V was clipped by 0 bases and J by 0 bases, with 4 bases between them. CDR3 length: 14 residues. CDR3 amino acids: CASSLGVSGNTIYF. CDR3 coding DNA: TGTGCCAGCAGCTTGGGGGTCTCTGGAAACACCATATATTTT. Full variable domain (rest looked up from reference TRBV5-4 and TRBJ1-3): ETGVTQSPTHLIKTRGQQVTLRCSSQSGHNTVSWYQQALGQGPQFIFQYYREEENGRGNFPPRFSGLQFPNYSSELNVNALELDDSALYLCASSLGVSGNTIYFGEGSWLTVV.